Listed below are T cell receptor beta chains from one sample, sequenced in a study of blood T cell repertoires in COVID-19. The assay was immunoSEQ multiplex PCR, and TCRdb's table has in-frame clones only and misses some. The sample consists of hundreds of thousands of clones, about 90% of them appearing once. Sequencing input: PBMCs or T cells enriched from blood (not recorded which). These receptor sequences come from a woman younger than 35 with acute COVID-19. Both conserved end residues are part of each CDR3. A D gene is named only where the DNA matches it firmly. Clone size appears in some rows only: once, few, many, or a class for an expanded clone.

d_call	v_call	clone_size	j_call	cdr3_nt	cdr3_aa
NA	TRBV5-5	NA	TRBJ1-1	TGTGCCAGCAGCCCCCGGAGGCGGGGGATGAACACTGAAGCTTTCTTT	CASSPRRRGMNTEAFF
NA	TRBV19	NA	TRBJ1-6	TGTGCCAGTAGTATCGGGACCGGGGGGCCCCTCCACTTT	CASSIGTGGPLHF
TRBD1	TRBV18	NA	TRBJ2-7	TGTGCCAGCTCCCGAGGACAGGGGTTCGGCTCCTACGAGCAGTACTTC	CASSRGQGFGSYEQYF
NA	TRBV30	NA	TRBJ1-1	TGTGCCTGGAGTACCCGGGGGGGCACTGAAGCTTTCTTT	CAWSTRGGTEAFF
TRBD2	TRBV7-6	NA	TRBJ2-1	TGTGCCAGCAGCTCAAGCGGGAGGGCCTACAATGAGCAGTTCTTC	CASSSSGRAYNEQFF
NA	TRBV10-1	NA	TRBJ2-2	TGCGCCAGCAGTACGAGGAACACCGGGGAGCTGTTTTTT	CASSTRNTGELFF
NA	TRBV10-3	NA	TRBJ1-1	TGTGCCACGAAAAGGCGGTGGGACACTGAAGCTTTCTTT	CATKRRWDTEAFF
NA	TRBV7-2	NA	TRBJ2-1	TGTGCCAGCAGCCGGGTTTTAGGCTCCTACAATGAGCAGTTCTTC	CASSRVLGSYNEQFF
TRBD2	TRBV5-1	NA	TRBJ2-2	TGCGCCAGCAGCTTTCCTAGCGGGAGAACCGGGGAGCTGTTTTTT	CASSFPSGRTGELFF
NA	TRBV27	NA	TRBJ2-3	TGTGCCACCGGACGCGGGGCAACTAGCACAGATACGCAGTATTTT	CATGRGATSTDTQYF
NA	TRBV2	once	TRBJ1-1	TGTGCCAGCACCCCCCTCGACAGGAACACTGAAGCTTTCTTT	CASTPLDRNTEAFF
NA	TRBV6-2/TRBV6-3	NA	TRBJ2-1	TGTGCCAGCAGTCCCTGGATCGGGGTAGGGAATGAGCAGTTCTTC	CASSPWIGVGNEQFF
NA	TRBV27	NA	TRBJ2-7	TGTGCCAGCAGGGGAGGCTACGAGCAGTACTTC	CASRGGYEQYF
NA	TRBV9	NA	TRBJ2-1	TGTGCCAGCAGCGGTAACCCAAGGGAGATTTACAATGAGCAGTTCTTC	CASSGNPREIYNEQFF
NA	TRBV4-2	NA	TRBJ1-6	TGTGCCAGCAGCCAAGAGGCTCCAGGGGAAGGATCACCCCTCCACTTT	CASSQEAPGEGSPLHF
NA	TRBV4-1	once	TRBJ2-7	TGCGCCAGCAGCCAAGAATTTTCGGGCGGGATGACCTACGAGCAGTACTTC	CASSQEFSGGMTYEQYF
TRBD1	TRBV7-9	NA	TRBJ1-4	TGTGCCAGCAGCACCCGGACAGGTGGCTGGGCAACTAATGAAAAACTGTTTTTT	CASSTRTGGWATNEKLFF
TRBD1	TRBV19	NA	TRBJ1-2	TGTGCCAGTAGTCCAAGAAGACAGGGAAATAACTATGGCTACACCTTC	CASSPRRQGNNYGYTF
NA	TRBV2	NA	TRBJ1-6	TGTGCCAGCCTTAGGGGTGATAATTCACCCCTCCACTTT	CASLRGDNSPLHF
TRBD1	TRBV7-9	NA	TRBJ2-3	TGTGCCAGCAGCCGGGACAGGCTTACAGATACGCAGTATTTT	CASSRDRLTDTQYF
TRBD1	TRBV5-4	NA	TRBJ2-5	TGTGCCAGCAGCTCACCAGGGGGAGAAGAGACCCAGTACTTC	CASSSPGGEETQYF
NA	TRBV27	NA	TRBJ2-7	TGTGCCAGCAGTTTATCGATTAGCCGGTACGAGCAGTACTTC	CASSLSISRYEQYF
NA	TRBV27	NA	TRBJ1-5	TGTGCCAGCAGGTCGGGCAATCAGCCCCAGCATTTT	CASRSGNQPQHF
NA	TRBV4-1	NA	TRBJ1-1	TGCGCCAGCAGCCAAGAAGGCGGGAACACTGAAGCTTTCTTT	CASSQEGGNTEAFF
TRBD2	TRBV6-2/TRBV6-3	NA	TRBJ2-1	TGTGCCAGCAGTAAACCCGGGAGGTTGCCCGACAATGAGCAGTTCTTC	CASSKPGRLPDNEQFF
TRBD2	TRBV15	NA	TRBJ2-5	TGTGCCACCAGCAGAGACCTCAGACTAGCGATAATTACCGGGGCCCACCAAGAGACCCAGTACTTC	CATSRDLRLAIITGAHQETQYF
TRBD1	TRBV14	NA	TRBJ1-1	TGTGCCAGCAGCCAAGTATTCCCCCTCCTGGACAGGGGTAAATTGGTTACTGAAGCTTTCTTT	CASSQVFPLLDRGKLVTEAFF
NA	TRBV10-3	NA	TRBJ2-5	TGTGCCATCAGCGAAACAGGGTACCAAGAGACCCAGTACTTC	CAISETGYQETQYF
TRBD1	TRBV30	NA	TRBJ1-4	TGTGCCTGGAGTCCCGGACAGGGGGCGGCTAATGAAAAACTGTTTTTT	CAWSPGQGAANEKLFF
NA	TRBV4-1	NA	TRBJ2-7	TGCGCCAGCAGCCCACTAACCCGCTCCTACGAGCAGTACTTC	CASSPLTRSYEQYF
NA	TRBV20-1	few	TRBJ2-1	TGCAGTGCTAGTTATCAGCGGGTCGCAACTTCAGAGCAGTTCTTC	CSASYQRVATSEQFF
TRBD1	TRBV10-3	NA	TRBJ1-6	TGTGCCATCAGTGCGACAGGGCCTTGGAATTCACCCCTCCACTTT	CAISATGPWNSPLHF
NA	TRBV30	NA	TRBJ2-1	TGTGCCTGGAGTCCCCATTCATTCAATGAGCAGTTCTTC	CAWSPHSFNEQFF
NA	TRBV1	NA	TRBJ2-7	TGCACCAGCAGCCAAGATAGGAGTTCCTACGAGCAGTACTTC	CTSSQDRSSYEQYF
TRBD2	TRBV6-5	NA	TRBJ2-2	TGTGCCAGCAGACTAGCGGCCCTACGGACCGGGGAGCTGTTTTTT	CASRLAALRTGELFF
NA	TRBV7-8	NA	TRBJ2-1	TGTGCCAGCAGCTCGAACGTCCAACAGGGTAAGGGATACAATGAGCAGTTCTTC	CASSSNVQQGKGYNEQFF
NA	TRBV30	NA	TRBJ1-1	TGTGCCTGGAGTAAAATGACAGCGAACACTGAAGCTTTCTTT	CAWSKMTANTEAFF
NA	TRBV4-1	NA	TRBJ1-1	TGCGCCAGCAGCCAAGAGTCCATGAACACTGAAGCTTTCTTT	CASSQESMNTEAFF
NA	TRBV28	NA	TRBJ1-3	TGTGCCAGCAGTTTGAACAGGGTTCTTAGCTCTGGAAACACCATATATTTT	CASSLNRVLSSGNTIYF
TRBD2	TRBV11-2	NA	TRBJ2-1	TGTGCCAGCAGCTTAGCCGGGAGGGCCTACAATGAGCAGTTCTTC	CASSLAGRAYNEQFF
TRBD1	TRBV7-9	NA	TRBJ1-3	TGTGCCAGCAGCTTAATAGGACAGGGACCTGGAAACACCATATATTTT	CASSLIGQGPGNTIYF
NA	TRBV27	NA	TRBJ1-1	TGTGCCAGCAGTTCAGTTGGAGGGTTGGGTATAGGAGAAGCTTTCTTT	CASSSVGGLGIGEAFF